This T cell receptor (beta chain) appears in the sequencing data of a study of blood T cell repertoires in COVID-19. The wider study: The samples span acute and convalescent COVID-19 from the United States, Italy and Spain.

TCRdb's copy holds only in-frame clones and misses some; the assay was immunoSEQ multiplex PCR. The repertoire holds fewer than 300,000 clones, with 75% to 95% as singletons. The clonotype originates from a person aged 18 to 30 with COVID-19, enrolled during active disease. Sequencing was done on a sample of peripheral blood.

The CDR3 spells CASSVLGLAKYF. CDR3 nucleotide sequence: TGTGCCAGCAGCGTCCTTGGACTAGCTAAGTATTTT. This chain connects TRBV7-2 to TRBJ2-3; 8 bases line up with TRBD2. J lost 13 bases, V lost 5 bases, and 8 bases had no gene match. Per the germline V gene, CDR1 is SGHTA and CDR2 is FQGNSA. There are 12 residues in the CDR3. Full variable domain (remainder filled in from reference TRBV7-2 and TRBJ2-3): GAGVSQSPSNKVTEKGKDVELRCDPISGHTALYWYRQSLGQGLEFLIYFQGNSAPDKSGLPSDRFSAERTGGSVSTLTIQRTQQEDSAVYLCASSVLGLAKYFGPGTRLTVL.